The sequence of this TCR beta chain was determined in a study of CD8 T cells in Susac syndrome. CD8+ and CD4+ T cells taken from blood had their TCR beta sequenced. Negative isolation yielded CD4+ and CD8+ T cells, and FACS enriched TEMRA cells. Random hexamers primed reverse transcription of about 0.5 to 1 ug RNA. The CDR3 of TCR beta was amplified by immunoSEQ multiplex PCR across 54 Vbeta and 13 Jbeta. A single record per CDR3 protein comes from TCRdb applying MiXCR to the immunoSEQ multiplex PCR reads. The sample contains around 140,000 distinct CDR3 sequences, roughly 96% of which appear only once. The material sequenced was CD4+ T cells from PBMCs. This receptor was obtained from a human donor with multiple sclerosis.

CDR3 sequence reads: CSVAQSNTEAFF. CDR3 in DNA: TGCAGCGTTGCCCAGTCGAACACTGAAGCTTTCTTT. This chain joins TRBV29-1 and TRBJ1-1; D unclear. The V end was cut by 4 bases, the J end by 1 base, with 7 bases between. The CDR3 contains 12 residues. Looked up from germline, CDR1 is SQVTM and CDR2 is ANQGSEA.